Below are 23 T cell receptor beta chains sequenced from a single sample in a study of metastatic and nonmetastatic thyroid tumors. From the PCR reads, TCRdb re-called clones with MiXCR. The table lists approximately 69,000 clones, 12% to 15% of them singletons, with approximately 7% in the top ten. No patient had received any treatment before thyroid surgery. Input material: blood. The receptor set was obtained from a male donor with papillary thyroid cancer or a benign thyroid nodule (not recorded which). Some clones in this sample may be carry-over from other donors' samples.

Note on this clone: A much more abundant neighbour one base away suggests this may be a read error. This chain joins TRBV2 and TRBJ1-1; perhaps TRBD1 as D (6 bases). The CDR3 is 13 amino acids. The germline CDR1 and CDR2 sequences are SNHLY and FYNNEI. CDR3 DNA sequence: TGTGCCAGCACCGTCTGGGGGGACACTGAAGTTTTCTTT. Its protein is CASTVWGDTEVFF.

This clone has ten or more counts. J is TRBJ1-6 and V is TRBV20-1, with 8 bases matching TRBD1. The CDR3 length is 13 residues. V lost 5 bases to trimming and J lost 10 bases; unmatched junction nucleotides: 7. Germline CDR1 and CDR2: DFQATT and SNEGSKA (reference sequence). Written as DNA, the CDR3 is TGCAGTGCTCAGGGGGCGAGCAACTCACCCCTCCACTTT. As protein: CSAQGASNSPLHF.

In this sample, this clone turned up many times. V and J are TRBV7-2 and TRBJ2-3, with 8 bases identical to TRBD2. Trimming took 6 bases from V and 3 from J; bases not matched to a gene: 11. Germline V gene lookup returns CDR1 SGHTA and CDR2 FQGNSA. The CDR3 is 16 amino acids. CDR3 nucleotides: TGTGCCAGCAGTTGGGGTGGACTAGCAGATACAGATACGCAGTATTTT. Its translation: CASSWGGLADTDTQYF.

On this clone itself: This may come from a read error, since a much larger clone is one base off. The V call is TRBV9, the J call TRBJ2-3, with 7 bases matching TRBD2. Germline values: CDR1 SGDLS, CDR2 YYNGEE. V gave up 0 bases and J gave up 0 bases; unmatched junction bases: 19. The CDR3 length is 21 residues. This chain's CDR3 is CASSVATTIGRLPFSTDTQYF. CDR3 sequence (DNA): TGTGCCAGCAGCGTAGCTACAACTATCGGGAGGTTACCTTTTAGCACAGATACGCAGTATTTT.

This clone was seen repeatedly, ten times or more. V and J are TRBV19 and TRBJ2-3, with TRBD1 identical over 12 bases. Germline CDR1 reads LNHDA; CDR2 reads SQIVND (reference sequence). The CDR3 totals 18 residues. V lost 1 base, J lost 3 bases, and 8 bases stayed unmatched. In nucleotides, the CDR3 is TGTGCCAGTAGTATAGGGGGGACAGGGGGCCTTTGGACAGATACGCAGTATTTT. It encodes CASSIGGTGGLWTDTQYF. Using reference TRBV19 and TRBJ2-3 for the parts outside the CDR3, the full variable domain is DGGITQSPKYLFRKEGQNVTLSCEQNLNHDAMYWYRQDPGQGLRLIYYSQIVNDFQKGDIAEGYSVSREKKESFPLTVTSAQKNPTAFYLCASSIGGTGGLWTDTQYFGPGTRLTVL.

In this sample, this clone turned up many times. The gene calls are TRBV9 and TRBJ2-1; D call uncertain. The CDR3 is 15 residues long. CDR1 SGDLS and CDR2 YYNGEE come from the germline V gene. Trimming shortened V by 0 bases and J by 0 bases, and 7 bases separated the two germline ends. This chain's CDR3 is CASSVGPNSYNEQFF. The CDR3 DNA follows: TGTGCCAGCAGCGTAGGCCCAAACTCCTACAATGAGCAGTTCTTC. Full variable domain (missing parts from reference TRBV9 and TRBJ2-1): DSGVTQTPKHLITATGQRVTLRCSPRSGDLSVYWYQQSLDQGLQFLIQYYNGEERAKGNILERFSAQQFPDLHSELNLSSLELGDSALYFCASSVGPNSYNEQFFGPGTRLTVL.

This clone has a count of ten or more. This chain uses TRBV7-8 with TRBJ1-1; 7 bases fit TRBD1. Germline CDR1 SGHVS, CDR2 FQNEAQ. This CDR3 has 16 amino acids. The junction had 17 bases not matched to a gene; V was cut back by 5 bases and J by 8 bases. CDR3 in DNA: TGTGCCAGCAGCAGCCGGACAGGTAGGACGGGGAGCGAAGCTTTCTTT. Amino acids: CASSSRTGRTGSEAFF. Supplemented by reference TRBV7-8 and TRBJ1-1, the full variable domain reads GAGVSQSPRYKVAKRGQDVALRCDPISGHVSLFWYQQALGQGPEFLTYFQNEAQLDKSGLPSDRFFAERPEGSVSTLKIQRTQQEDSAVYLCASSSRTGRTGSEAFFGQGTRLTVV.

As concerns this clone: This may arise from a read error, as a much more abundant clone is one base away. This chain links TRBV19 with TRBJ1-4; D possibly corresponds to TRBD1 (6 bases). CDR3 length: 14 residues. From germline, CDR1 is LNHDA and CDR2 SQIVND (reference sequence). Trimming stripped 6 bases from V and 8 bases from J, with 16 bases between. CDR3 in DNA: TGTGCCAGTAGCGACGGGACATGCTCCGAAAAACTGTTTTTT. It encodes CASSDGTCSEKLFF.

Note on this clone: This could be a read error, since a much larger clone is one nucleotide away. This chain joins TRBV9 and TRBJ2-5; 10 bases line up with TRBD2. Germline V gene lookup returns CDR1 SGDLS and CDR2 YYNGEE. This CDR3 comprises 15 residues. J lost 2 bases, V lost 6 bases, and 7 bases had no gene match. The CDR3 loop reads CASITSGGVQETQYF. As DNA, the CDR3 is TGTGCCAGCATCACGAGCGGGGGGGTGCAAGAGACCCAGTACTTC.

In this sample, this clone turned up many times. V is TRBV20-1 and J is TRBJ1-6; D is uncertain. V dropped 0 bases and J dropped 6 bases, with 24 bases sitting between them. The CDR3 loop spans 19 amino acids. Germline V gene data show CDR1 as DFQATT and CDR2 as SNEGSKA (reference sequence). The chain's CDR3 is CSARDYRRDLRFVNSPLHF. DNA of the CDR3: TGCAGTGCTAGAGATTATCGAAGAGACCTACGATTCGTTAATTCACCCCTCCACTTT.

This clone was counted many times. The J gene is TRBJ1-2, the V gene TRBV4-1, with D perhaps matching TRBD1 (6 bases). The germline V gene has CDR1 MGHRA and CDR2 YSYEKL. V was cut by 0 bases and J by 7 bases, with 21 bases left in between. The CDR3 extends over 17 amino acids. CDR3 DNA sequence: TGCGCCAGCAGCCAAGAAGGGGCCAGGGGTAGGATCGGTGGCTACACCTTC. Translated: CASSQEGARGRIGGYTF.

This clone was seen repeatedly, ten times or more. The rearrangement joins TRBV19 to TRBJ1-5; 9 nucleotides match TRBD1. The J segment lost 10 bases and the V segment lost 4 bases, leaving 17 bases of the junction unmatched. The CDR3 is made up of 17 amino acids. Germline-derived CDR1 and CDR2 are LNHDA and SQIVND (reference sequence). The CDR3, as DNA: TGTGCCAGTAGTACCGGACAGGGGTTATTGATGTTAGAACCCCAGCATTTT. This gives the protein CASSTGQGLLMLEPQHF. The complete variable domain, with remaining parts taken from reference TRBV19 and TRBJ1-5, reads DGGITQSPKYLFRKEGQNVTLSCEQNLNHDAMYWYRQDPGQGLRLIYYSQIVNDFQKGDIAEGYSVSREKKESFPLTVTSAQKNPTAFYLCASSTGQGLLMLEPQHFGDGTRLSIL.

In this sample, this clone turned up many times. The CDR3 protein is CASSIVLAGTNEQFF. In DNA form, the CDR3 reads TGTGCCAGTAGTATAGTACTAGCGGGAACGAATGAGCAGTTCTTC. This chain joins TRBV19 and TRBJ2-1, with TRBD2 matching over 10 bases. J gave up 7 bases and V 1 base, and 4 bases lay outside the gene matches. The germline CDR1 and CDR2 sequences are LNHDA and SQIVND (reference sequence). This CDR3 contains 15 residues.

The chain couples TRBV20-1 to TRBJ2-7, with 8 bases identical to TRBD1. From germline, CDR1 is DFQATT and CDR2 SNEGSKA (reference sequence). This CDR3 contains 15 residues. The J segment lost 3 bases and the V segment lost 1 base, leaving 8 bases of the junction unmatched. The CDR3 reads CSARGAGGYFYEQYF. Here the CDR3 DNA reads TGCAGTGCTAGAGGGGCAGGGGGCTATTTCTACGAGCAGTACTTC.

Only a few counts were recorded for this clone. Other DNA sequences within the sample encode an identical CDR3. The chain has TRBV6-4 and TRBJ1-2; tentative D call: TRBD1 (5 bases). Germline CDR1 reads MRHNA; CDR2 reads SNTAGT. CDR3 length: 13 amino acids. V lost 0 bases, J lost 8 bases, and 10 bases lay in between. CDR3 DNA sequence: TGTGCCAGCAGTGACTCTACGGGGACCGGCTACACCTTC. Amino acid sequence: CASSDSTGTGYTF.

This clone has only a few counts. The chain is built from TRBV5-1 and TRBJ2-3; 7 bases are a match to TRBD1. There are 15 residues in the CDR3. V dropped 0 bases and J dropped 1; count of bases not matched to a gene: 2. Germline V CDR1 and CDR2: SGHRS, YFSETQ. The CDR3 sequence is CASSLVGQGTDTQYF. CDR3 nucleotide sequence: TGCGCCAGCAGCTTGGTAGGACAGGGCACAGATACGCAGTATTTT. Full variable domain (remainder filled in from reference TRBV5-1 and TRBJ2-3): KAGVTQTPRYLIKTRGQQVTLSCSPISGHRSVSWYQQTPGQGLQFLFEYFSETQRNKGNFPGRFSGRQFSNSRSEMNVSTLELGDSALYLCASSLVGQGTDTQYFGPGTRLTVL.

CDR3 bases: TGTGCCTGGAGTGGGGGCGATACGCAGTATTTT. This gives the protein CAWSGGDTQYF. This chain uses TRBV30 with TRBJ2-3; the D gene is possibly TRBD1 (5 bases). The ends were cut back, 1 base at V and 6 bases at J, with 5 bases in the middle. From germline, CDR1 is GTSNPN and CDR2 SVGIG (reference sequence). This CDR3 comprises 11 residues. The full variable domain, with the rest looked up from reference TRBV30 and TRBJ2-3, is SQTIHQWPATLVQPVGSPLSLECTVEGTSNPNLYWYRQAAGRGLQLLFYSVGIGQISSEVPQNLSASRPQDRQFILSSKKLLLSDSGFYLCAWSGGDTQYFGPGTRLTVL.

This clone was seen at least ten times. The chain employs TRBV5-1 and TRBJ2-2, with TRBD1 as a possible D gene (5 bases). V was trimmed by 4 bases and J by 1 base, leaving 8 bases between them. The CDR3 has 14 amino acids. Germline V CDR1 and CDR2: SGHRS, YFSETQ. The CDR3 protein is CASSVDKNTGELFF. The CDR3 coding sequence is TGCGCCAGCAGCGTGGACAAGAACACCGGGGAGCTGTTTTTT.

There are many counts of this clone. The chain is built from TRBV30 and TRBJ2-3, with 10 bases identical to TRBD2. The V segment lost 1 base and the J segment 2 bases; nucleotides outside the gene matches: 6. Looked up from germline, CDR1 is GTSNPN and CDR2 is SVGIG (reference sequence). The CDR3 has 16 amino acids. CDR3 in amino acids: CAWSEGLAFNTDTQYF. DNA for the CDR3: TGTGCCTGGAGTGAGGGACTAGCGTTTAACACAGATACGCAGTATTTT.

Ten or more counts support this clone. This CDR3 reads CASNPTDFDTEAFF. In DNA, the CDR3 is TGTGCCAGCAACCCGACAGACTTCGACACTGAAGCTTTCTTT. V and J are TRBV6-1 and TRBJ1-1, with D possibly TRBD1 on 5 matching bases. Trimming shortened V by 7 bases and J by 3 bases, and 15 bases separated the two germline ends. Germline values: CDR1 MNHNS, CDR2 SASEGT. The CDR3 has 14 amino acids.

This clone was seen ten or more times. This sequence joins TRBV6-1 and TRBJ2-2; D may correspond to TRBD1 or TRBD2 (5 bases each). The CDR3 totals 15 residues. V gave up 6 bases and J gave up 2 bases, with 13 bases separating them. Germline assignment: CDR1 MNHNS and CDR2 SASEGT. The CDR3 is CASRMGRRNTGELFF. The CDR3, as DNA: TGTGCCAGCAGGATGGGACGGAGAAACACCGGGGAGCTGTTTTTT.

This clone occurred many times. The J gene is TRBJ2-1, the V gene TRBV10-1; 10 positions agree with TRBD2. This CDR3 is 16 amino acids long. Germline CDR1 reads WNHNN; CDR2 reads SYGVQD (reference sequence). Trimming at V came to 3 bases and at J to 2 bases, leaving 4 bases not matched to a gene. CDR3 coding DNA: TGCGCCAGCAGTGATTCGGGACTAGCGACCTACAATGAGCAGTTCTTC. Protein: CASSDSGLATYNEQFF.

To note about this clone: Since a much larger clone is just one base distant, this may be a read error. The chain links TRBV12-3 or TRBV12-4 to TRBJ1-1; 12 positions agree with TRBD1. The CDR3 is 16 amino acids. Unmatched junction bases numbered 10, after V lost 7 bases and J lost 4 bases. CDR3: CASITPGQGAATEAFF. DNA of the CDR3: TGTGCCAGCATCACTCCGGGACAGGGGGCGGCCACTGAAGCTTTCTTT.